The rows below give T cell receptor beta chains drawn from one sample of a study of blood T cell repertoires in COVID-19. Repertoires were generated with immunoSEQ multiplex PCR, while TCRdb's copy carries only in-frame clones and drops some. Among fewer than 250,000 clones listed, over 80% were seen once. The sample consisted of PBMCs or T cells enriched from blood (not recorded which). The receptors were gathered from a woman in her twenties or thirties with acute COVID-19. CDR3s include the opening cysteine and the closing phenylalanine or tryptophan. Fields, in order: J gene, V gene, D gene, clone size, CDR3 protein, CDR3 DNA. A D gene is named only where the DNA matches it firmly. Expanded clones get a size class; other rows say once, few or many, or leave the size out.

J gene: TRBJ1-1
V gene: TRBV6-5
D gene: .
clone size: .
CDR3 protein: CASSYSLLLYEAFF
CDR3 DNA: TGTGCCAGCAGTTACTCTTTACTATTATATGAAGCTTTCTTT

J gene: TRBJ2-1
V gene: TRBV2
D gene: .
clone size: .
CDR3 protein: CASSIGGIDEQFF
CDR3 DNA: TGTGCCAGCAGCATAGGGGGAATAGATGAGCAGTTCTTC

J gene: TRBJ2-3
V gene: TRBV6-5
D gene: TRBD1
clone size: .
CDR3 protein: CASSRQGVDTQYF
CDR3 DNA: TGTGCCAGCAGTAGACAGGGGGTGGATACGCAGTATTTT

J gene: TRBJ2-4
V gene: TRBV19
D gene: .
clone size: .
CDR3 protein: CASSIGEGVAKNIQYF
CDR3 DNA: TGTGCCAGTAGTATTGGGGAGGGGGTAGCCAAAAACATTCAGTACTTC

J gene: TRBJ1-1
V gene: TRBV28
D gene: .
clone size: .
CDR3 protein: CASSPTANTEAFF
CDR3 DNA: TGTGCCAGCAGTCCGACAGCGAACACTGAAGCTTTCTTT

J gene: TRBJ2-5
V gene: TRBV29-1
D gene: .
clone size: .
CDR3 protein: CSVNDYLPFLHRDQETQYF
CDR3 DNA: TGCAGCGTCAACGACTACCTCCCCTTTCTACACAGGGACCAAGAGACCCAGTACTTC

J gene: TRBJ2-3
V gene: TRBV6-5
D gene: .
clone size: once
CDR3 protein: CASREDRLTDTQYF
CDR3 DNA: TGTGCCAGCAGGGAGGACAGATTAACAGATACGCAGTATTTT

J gene: TRBJ1-5
V gene: TRBV2
D gene: .
clone size: .
CDR3 protein: CASSEGEGAYQPQHF
CDR3 DNA: TGTGCCAGCAGTGAGGGGGAGGGAGCATATCAGCCCCAGCATTTT

J gene: TRBJ1-1
V gene: TRBV2
D gene: .
clone size: .
CDR3 protein: CASSDDRLGTEAFF
CDR3 DNA: TGTGCCAGCAGTGATGACAGGTTGGGCACTGAAGCTTTCTTT

J gene: TRBJ1-1
V gene: TRBV7-8
D gene: TRBD1
clone size: .
CDR3 protein: CASSQPGQGMNTEAFF
CDR3 DNA: TGTGCCAGCAGCCAACCGGGACAGGGGATGAACACTGAAGCTTTCTTT

J gene: TRBJ1-6
V gene: TRBV14
D gene: .
clone size: .
CDR3 protein: CASSSTGNSPLHF
CDR3 DNA: TGTGCCAGCAGCTCCACAGGGAATTCACCCCTCCACTTT

J gene: TRBJ1-2
V gene: TRBV4-1
D gene: .
clone size: .
CDR3 protein: CASSTGNYGYTF
CDR3 DNA: TGCGCCAGCAGCACAGGGAACTATGGCTACACCTTC

J gene: TRBJ1-1
V gene: TRBV6-5
D gene: .
clone size: .
CDR3 protein: CASSYSEGAGTEAFF
CDR3 DNA: TGTGCCAGCAGTTACTCGGAGGGAGCGGGCACTGAAGCTTTCTTT

J gene: TRBJ2-3
V gene: TRBV27
D gene: TRBD2
clone size: .
CDR3 protein: CASSLGRGFTDTQYF
CDR3 DNA: TGTGCCAGCAGTTTAGGGCGGGGGTTCACAGATACGCAGTATTTT

J gene: TRBJ2-5
V gene: TRBV4-1
D gene: .
clone size: .
CDR3 protein: CASSQVRQVQETQYF
CDR3 DNA: TGCGCCAGCAGCCAAGTCCGGCAGGTACAAGAGACCCAGTACTTC

J gene: TRBJ1-2
V gene: TRBV21-1
D gene: .
clone size: .
CDR3 protein: CASRRGGGKDGYTF
CDR3 DNA: TGTGCCAGCAGAAGGGGTGGGGGCAAGGATGGCTACACCTTC

J gene: TRBJ2-1
V gene: TRBV12-3/TRBV12-4
D gene: .
clone size: .
CDR3 protein: CASSLGTPNEQFF
CDR3 DNA: TGTGCCAGCAGTTTAGGGACTCCCAATGAGCAGTTCTTC

J gene: TRBJ1-1
V gene: TRBV5-1
D gene: .
clone size: .
CDR3 protein: CASSLAGRGTEAFF
CDR3 DNA: TGCGCCAGCAGCTTGGCGGGTCGGGGAACTGAAGCTTTCTTT

J gene: TRBJ1-4
V gene: TRBV30
D gene: TRBD1
clone size: .
CDR3 protein: CAWSPGQGGKLFF
CDR3 DNA: TGTGCCTGGAGTCCCGGACAGGGAGGAAAACTGTTTTTT

J gene: TRBJ1-2
V gene: TRBV29-1
D gene: TRBD1
clone size: .
CDR3 protein: CSVPPGQGQRGYTF
CDR3 DNA: TGCAGCGTTCCTCCGGGACAGGGGCAGAGAGGCTACACCTTC

J gene: TRBJ2-1
V gene: TRBV7-9
D gene: TRBD2
clone size: .
CDR3 protein: CASSQIAGGYNEQFF
CDR3 DNA: TGTGCCAGCAGCCAAATAGCGGGGGGTTACAATGAGCAGTTCTTC

J gene: TRBJ1-2
V gene: TRBV7-8
D gene: .
clone size: .
CDR3 protein: CASSPRTTNYGYTF
CDR3 DNA: TGTGCCAGCTCGCCTAGGACTACTAACTATGGCTACACCTTC

J gene: TRBJ2-7
V gene: TRBV19
D gene: .
clone size: once
CDR3 protein: CASSHPVDTYYEQYF
CDR3 DNA: TGTGCCAGTAGCCACCCCGTGGACACCTATTACGAGCAGTACTTC

J gene: TRBJ2-1
V gene: TRBV6-2/TRBV6-3
D gene: .
clone size: .
CDR3 protein: CASSYRGLVSSYNEQFF
CDR3 DNA: TGTGCCAGCAGTTACCGCGGCTTAGTGAGCTCCTACAATGAGCAGTTCTTC

J gene: TRBJ1-2
V gene: TRBV7-9
D gene: TRBD1
clone size: few
CDR3 protein: CASSLSGDRGIYGYTF
CDR3 DNA: TGTGCCAGCAGCCTCTCCGGAGACAGGGGGATCTATGGCTACACCTTC

J gene: TRBJ2-5
V gene: TRBV18
D gene: .
clone size: .
CDR3 protein: CASSPLRGGGETQYF
CDR3 DNA: TGTGCCAGCTCACCACTCCGAGGGGGGGGAGAGACCCAGTACTTC

J gene: TRBJ2-5
V gene: TRBV19
D gene: .
clone size: .
CDR3 protein: CASSGQHKETQYF
CDR3 DNA: TGTGCCAGTTCGGGACAACATAAAGAGACCCAGTACTTC

J gene: TRBJ2-7
V gene: TRBV6-6
D gene: TRBD2
clone size: .
CDR3 protein: CASRSGDSYEQYF
CDR3 DNA: TGTGCCAGCAGAAGCGGGGACTCCTACGAGCAGTACTTC

J gene: TRBJ2-7
V gene: TRBV6-1
D gene: TRBD1
clone size: many
CDR3 protein: CASSEHDRDSSYEQYF
CDR3 DNA: TGTGCCAGCAGTGAGCATGACCGGGACAGCTCCTACGAGCAGTACTTC

J gene: TRBJ1-5
V gene: TRBV28
D gene: .
clone size: .
CDR3 protein: CASSSKNNQPQHF
CDR3 DNA: TGTGCCAGCAGTTCCAAAAACAATCAGCCCCAGCATTTT

J gene: TRBJ2-5
V gene: TRBV2
D gene: TRBD1
clone size: .
CDR3 protein: CASSERRQGSKTQYF
CDR3 DNA: TGTGCCAGCAGTGAAAGGCGACAGGGCAGTAAGACCCAGTACTTC

J gene: TRBJ1-2
V gene: TRBV11-2
D gene: TRBD1
clone size: .
CDR3 protein: CASSLDRTGSGYTF
CDR3 DNA: TGTGCCAGCAGCTTAGACCGGACAGGATCTGGCTACACCTTC

J gene: TRBJ1-6
V gene: TRBV2
D gene: TRBD1
clone size: .
CDR3 protein: CASTEGDSNSPLHF
CDR3 DNA: TGTGCCAGCACCGAGGGGGACAGCAATTCACCCCTCCACTTT

J gene: TRBJ2-2
V gene: TRBV18
D gene: .
clone size: .
CDR3 protein: CASSPQSSGGLTGELFF
CDR3 DNA: TGTGCCAGCTCACCACAGTCGTCCGGGGGGCTCACCGGGGAGCTGTTTTTT

J gene: TRBJ1-5
V gene: TRBV7-8
D gene: .
clone size: .
CDR3 protein: CASRPIGQHTQHF
CDR3 DNA: TGTGCCAGCAGACCAATTGGGCAGCATACCCAGCATTTT

J gene: TRBJ2-5
V gene: TRBV30
D gene: TRBD2
clone size: .
CDR3 protein: CAWSVGLAGQETQYF
CDR3 DNA: TGTGCCTGGAGTGTCGGACTAGCGGGCCAAGAGACCCAGTACTTC

J gene: TRBJ2-1
V gene: TRBV19
D gene: .
clone size: .
CDR3 protein: CASSPGENLYNEQFF
CDR3 DNA: TGTGCCAGTAGCCCAGGCGAAAACCTCTACAATGAGCAGTTCTTC

J gene: TRBJ2-7
V gene: TRBV6-5
D gene: .
clone size: .
CDR3 protein: CASRLNPTYEQYF
CDR3 DNA: TGTGCCAGCCGCCTAAACCCAACCTACGAGCAGTACTTC

J gene: TRBJ2-1
V gene: TRBV6-5
D gene: TRBD2
clone size: .
CDR3 protein: CASSSGLAGYQFF
CDR3 DNA: TGTGCCAGCAGTTCAGGACTAGCGGGGTATCAGTTCTTC

J gene: TRBJ1-2
V gene: TRBV3-1/TRBV3-2
D gene: .
clone size: once
CDR3 protein: CASSSFGGRRDGYTF
CDR3 DNA: TGTGCCAGCAGCTCGTTCGGGGGGCGAAGGGATGGCTACACCTTC

J gene: TRBJ1-2
V gene: TRBV29-1
D gene: .
clone size: .
CDR3 protein: CSGDPLAYGYTF
CDR3 DNA: TGCAGCGGTGACCCGCTAGCCTATGGCTACACCTTC